What follows describes a single TCR beta chain. The data are from a study of regulatory T cells in long-lasting Graves disease. Study-level background: Persistence in Graves' disease required over 5 years of antithyroid drugs plus positive TSH receptor antibodies.

Relying on iRepertoire HTBI primers and Arm-PCR of CDR3 regions, the team built TCR beta libraries. TCRdb itself ran the multiplex PCR reads through MiXCR, one entry per CDR3 protein. The table has under 350,000 distinct CDR3 sequences, roughly 21% seen once. Indicated time point: persistent/refractory GD, antithyroid drugs over 5 years with positive TRAb. The TCR library was made from RNA extracted from PBMCs. This receptor was obtained from a female donor with Graves disease. Sequencing used peripheral blood mononuclear cells (PBMCs), obtained when the disease was refractory, from a patient treated with antithyroid drugs.

In DNA form, the CDR3 reads TGTGCCAGCAGTGGTAAGAGACTCCAGCTCTGGAATGAGCAGTTCTTC. Amino acid sequence: CASSGKRLQLWNEQFF. The chain couples TRBV6-1 to TRBJ2-1, with D unresolved. The CDR3 sequence is 16 residues long. Trimming removed 4 bases from V and 7 bases from J, with 20 bases in between. In germline, CDR1 is MNHNS, CDR2 SASEGT.